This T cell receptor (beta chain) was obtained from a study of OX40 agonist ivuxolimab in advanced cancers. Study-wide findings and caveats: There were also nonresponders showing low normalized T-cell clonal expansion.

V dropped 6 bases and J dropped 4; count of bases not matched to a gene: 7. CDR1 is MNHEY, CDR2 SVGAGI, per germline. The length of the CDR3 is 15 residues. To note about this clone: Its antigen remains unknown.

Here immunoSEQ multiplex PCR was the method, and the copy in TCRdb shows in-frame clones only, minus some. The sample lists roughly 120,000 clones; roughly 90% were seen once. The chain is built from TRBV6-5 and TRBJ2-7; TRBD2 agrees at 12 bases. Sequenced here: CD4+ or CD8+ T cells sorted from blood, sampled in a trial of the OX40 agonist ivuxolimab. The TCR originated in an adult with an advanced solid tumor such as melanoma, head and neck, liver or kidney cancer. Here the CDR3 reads CASSGGLAGSYEQYF. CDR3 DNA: TGTGCCAGCAGCGGGGGACTAGCGGGCTCATACGAGCAGTACTTC.